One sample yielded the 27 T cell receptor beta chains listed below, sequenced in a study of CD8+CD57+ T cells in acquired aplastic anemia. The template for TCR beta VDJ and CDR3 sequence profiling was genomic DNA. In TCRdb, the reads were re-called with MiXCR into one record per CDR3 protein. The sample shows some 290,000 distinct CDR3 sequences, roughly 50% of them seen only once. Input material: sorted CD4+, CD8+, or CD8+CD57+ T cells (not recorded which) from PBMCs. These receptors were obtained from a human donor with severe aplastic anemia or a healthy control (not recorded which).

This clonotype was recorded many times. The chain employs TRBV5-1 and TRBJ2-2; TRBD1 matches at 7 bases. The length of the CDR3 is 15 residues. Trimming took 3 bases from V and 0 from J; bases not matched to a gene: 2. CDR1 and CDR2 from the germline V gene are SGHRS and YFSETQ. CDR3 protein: CASSWDSSNTGELFF. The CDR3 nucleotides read TGCGCCAGCAGCTGGGACAGCTCGAACACCGGGGAGCTGTTTTTT.

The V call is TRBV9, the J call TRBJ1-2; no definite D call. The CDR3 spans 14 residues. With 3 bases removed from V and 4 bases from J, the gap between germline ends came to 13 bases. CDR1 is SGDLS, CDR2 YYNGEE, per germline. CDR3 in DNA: TGTGCCAGCAGCGAGGGAGGTGAGCTCTATGGCTACACCTTC. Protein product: CASSEGGELYGYTF.

This chain's CDR3 is CASSESSGAYNEQFF. In DNA, the CDR3 is TGTGCCAGCAGTGAATCTAGCGGGGCTTACAATGAGCAGTTCTTC. The chain employs TRBV6-1 and TRBJ2-1; 9 nucleotides agree with TRBD2. The V gene end was trimmed by 2 bases and the J gene end by 4 bases; junction bases not matched to a gene: 3. The CDR3 totals 15 residues. Germline CDR1 and CDR2: MNHNS and SASEGT.

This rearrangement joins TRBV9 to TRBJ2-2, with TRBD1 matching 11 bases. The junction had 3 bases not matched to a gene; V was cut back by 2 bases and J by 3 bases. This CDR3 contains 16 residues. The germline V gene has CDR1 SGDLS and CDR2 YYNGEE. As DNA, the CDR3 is TGTGCCAGCAGCGTCCGGGACAGGGGGGACACCGGGGAGCTGTTTTTT. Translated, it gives CASSVRDRGDTGELFF.

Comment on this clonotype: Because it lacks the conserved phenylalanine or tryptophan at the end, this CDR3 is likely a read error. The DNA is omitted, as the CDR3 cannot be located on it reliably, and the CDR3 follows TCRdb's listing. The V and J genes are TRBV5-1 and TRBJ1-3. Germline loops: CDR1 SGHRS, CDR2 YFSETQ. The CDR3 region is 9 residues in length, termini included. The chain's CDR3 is CASSLDVNK.

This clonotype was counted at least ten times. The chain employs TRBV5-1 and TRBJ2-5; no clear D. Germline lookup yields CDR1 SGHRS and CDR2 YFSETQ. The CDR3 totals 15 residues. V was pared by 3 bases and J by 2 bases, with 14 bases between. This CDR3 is CASSSQSPLQETQYF. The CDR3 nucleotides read TGCGCCAGCAGCTCCCAAAGTCCGCTTCAAGAGACCCAGTACTTC.

The CDR3 sequence is CASSQFPTDTQYF. CDR3 nucleotide sequence: TGTGCCAGCAGCCAATTCCCAACAGATACGCAGTATTTT. This chain joins TRBV9 and TRBJ2-3; D uncertain. Deletions cut 4 bases from V and 3 bases from J, with 9 bases between. Germline lookup yields CDR1 SGDLS and CDR2 YYNGEE. The CDR3 loop spans 13 amino acids.

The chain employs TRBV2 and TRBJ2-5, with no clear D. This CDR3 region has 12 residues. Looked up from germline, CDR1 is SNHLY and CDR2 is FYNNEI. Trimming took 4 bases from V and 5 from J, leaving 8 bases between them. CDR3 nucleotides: TGTGCCAGCAGTGCTGTCCCCGAGACCCAGTACTTC. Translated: CASSAVPETQYF.

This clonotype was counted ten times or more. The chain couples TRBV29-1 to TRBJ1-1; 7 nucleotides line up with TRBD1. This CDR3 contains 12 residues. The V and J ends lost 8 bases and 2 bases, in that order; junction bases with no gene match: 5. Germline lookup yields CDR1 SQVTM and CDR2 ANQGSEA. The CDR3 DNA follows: TGCAGCTTCAGGACAGGTAACACTGAAGCTTTCTTT. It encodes CSFRTGNTEAFF.

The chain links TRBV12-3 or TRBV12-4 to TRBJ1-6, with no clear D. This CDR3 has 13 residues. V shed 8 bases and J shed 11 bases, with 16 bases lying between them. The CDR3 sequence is CASVERPGTPLHF. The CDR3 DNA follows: TGTGCCAGCGTCGAGAGGCCTGGGACACCCCTCCACTTT.

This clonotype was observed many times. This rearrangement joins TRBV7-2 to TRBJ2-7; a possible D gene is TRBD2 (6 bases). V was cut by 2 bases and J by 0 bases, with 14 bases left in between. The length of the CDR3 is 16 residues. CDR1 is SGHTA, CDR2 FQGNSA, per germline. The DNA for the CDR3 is TGTGCCAGCAGCTTACGTTGGGGACTCCCCTCCTACGAGCAGTACTTC. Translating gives CASSLRWGLPSYEQYF.

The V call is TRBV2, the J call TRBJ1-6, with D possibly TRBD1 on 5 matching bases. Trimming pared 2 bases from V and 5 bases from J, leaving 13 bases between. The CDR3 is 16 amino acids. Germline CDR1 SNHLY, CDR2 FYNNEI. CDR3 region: CASSESAGWDNSPLHF. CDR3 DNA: TGTGCCAGCAGTGAATCGGCAGGGTGGGATAATTCACCCCTCCACTTT.

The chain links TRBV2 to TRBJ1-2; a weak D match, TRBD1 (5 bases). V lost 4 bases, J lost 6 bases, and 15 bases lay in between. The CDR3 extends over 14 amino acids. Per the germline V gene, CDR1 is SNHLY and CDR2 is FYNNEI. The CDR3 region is CASSAGGVVDGYTF. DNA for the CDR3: TGTGCCAGCAGTGCAGGAGGGGTCGTGGATGGCTACACCTTC.

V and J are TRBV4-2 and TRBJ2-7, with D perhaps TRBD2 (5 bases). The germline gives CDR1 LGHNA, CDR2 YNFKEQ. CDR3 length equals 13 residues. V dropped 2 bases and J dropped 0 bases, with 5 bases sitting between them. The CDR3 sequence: CASSQRGSYEQYF. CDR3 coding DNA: TGTGCCAGCAGCCAACGGGGCTCCTACGAGCAGTACTTC.

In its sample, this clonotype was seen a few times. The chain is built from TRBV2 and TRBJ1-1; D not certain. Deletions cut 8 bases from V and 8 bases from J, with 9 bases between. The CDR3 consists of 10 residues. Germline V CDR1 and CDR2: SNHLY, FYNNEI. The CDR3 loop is CASDGREAFF. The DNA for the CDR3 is TGTGCCAGCGATGGGAGGGAAGCTTTCTTT.

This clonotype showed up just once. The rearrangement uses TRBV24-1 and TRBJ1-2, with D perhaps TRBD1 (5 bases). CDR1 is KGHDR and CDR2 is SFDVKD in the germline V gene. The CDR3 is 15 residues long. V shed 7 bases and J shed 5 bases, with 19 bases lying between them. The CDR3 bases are TGTGCCACCAGCACCCCCACAGGAGCCCTTTATGGCTACACCTTC. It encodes CATSTPTGALYGYTF.

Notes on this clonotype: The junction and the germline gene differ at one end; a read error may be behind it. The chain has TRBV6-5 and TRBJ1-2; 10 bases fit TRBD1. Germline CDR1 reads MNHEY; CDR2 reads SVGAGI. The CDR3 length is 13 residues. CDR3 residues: CASSEPGQGTPTF. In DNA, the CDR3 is TGCGCCAGCAGTGAGCCGGGACAGGGGACTCCAACCTTC.

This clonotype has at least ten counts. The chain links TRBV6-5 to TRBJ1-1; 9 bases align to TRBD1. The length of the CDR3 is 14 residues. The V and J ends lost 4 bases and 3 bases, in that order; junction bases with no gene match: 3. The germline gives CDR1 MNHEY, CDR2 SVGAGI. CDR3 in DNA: TGTGCCAGCAGTTTACAGGGGGCGGACACTGAAGCTTTCTTT. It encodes CASSLQGADTEAFF.

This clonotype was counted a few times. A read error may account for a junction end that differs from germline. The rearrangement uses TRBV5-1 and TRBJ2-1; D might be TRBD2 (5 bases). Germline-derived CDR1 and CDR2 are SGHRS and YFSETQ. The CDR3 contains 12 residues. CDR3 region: CASSLANNEQFF. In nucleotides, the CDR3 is TGTGCCAGCAGCTTAGCGAACAATGAGCAGTTCTTC.

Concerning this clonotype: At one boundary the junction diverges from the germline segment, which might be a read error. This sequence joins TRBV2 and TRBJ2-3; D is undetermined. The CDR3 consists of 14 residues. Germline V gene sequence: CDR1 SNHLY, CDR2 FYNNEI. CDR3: CASSDGLITDTQYF. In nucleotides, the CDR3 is TGTGCCAGCAGTGATGGGTTAATTACAGATACGCAATATTTT.

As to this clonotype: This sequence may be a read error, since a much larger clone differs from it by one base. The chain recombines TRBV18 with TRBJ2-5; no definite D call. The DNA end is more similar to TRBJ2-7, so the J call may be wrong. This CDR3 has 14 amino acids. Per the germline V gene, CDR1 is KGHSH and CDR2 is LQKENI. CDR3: CASSPLDGYYEQYF. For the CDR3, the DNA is TGTGCCAGCTCACCCCTGGACGGATACTACGAGCAGTACTTC.

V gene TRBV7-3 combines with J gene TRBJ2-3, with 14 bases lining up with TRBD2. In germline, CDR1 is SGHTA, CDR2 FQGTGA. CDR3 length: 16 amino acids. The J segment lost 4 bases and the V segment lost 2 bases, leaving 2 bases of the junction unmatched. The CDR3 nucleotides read TGTGCCAGCAGCTTACCGGGACTAGCGGGGGCAGATACGCAGTATTTT. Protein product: CASSLPGLAGADTQYF.

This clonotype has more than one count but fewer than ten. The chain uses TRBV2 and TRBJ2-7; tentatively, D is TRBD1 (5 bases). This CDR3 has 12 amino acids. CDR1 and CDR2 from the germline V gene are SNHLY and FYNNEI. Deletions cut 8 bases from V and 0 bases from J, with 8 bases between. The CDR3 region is CASSDSSYEQYF. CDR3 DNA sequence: TGTGCCAGCTCCGACAGCTCCTACGAGCAGTACTTC.

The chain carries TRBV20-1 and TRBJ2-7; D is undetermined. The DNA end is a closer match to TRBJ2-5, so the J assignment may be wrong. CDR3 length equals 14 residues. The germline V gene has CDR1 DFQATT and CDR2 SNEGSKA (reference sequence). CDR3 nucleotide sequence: TGCAGTGCTAGACCTCGCCAGCGACAAGAGACCCAGTACTTC. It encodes CSARPRQRQETQYF.

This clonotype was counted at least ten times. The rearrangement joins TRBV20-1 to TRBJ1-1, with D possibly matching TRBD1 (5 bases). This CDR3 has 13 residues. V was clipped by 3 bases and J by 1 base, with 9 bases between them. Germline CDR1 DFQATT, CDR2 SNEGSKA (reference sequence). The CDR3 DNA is TGCAGTGCTAGTCGCGACAGGAACACTGAAGCTTTCTTT. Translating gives CSASRDRNTEAFF.

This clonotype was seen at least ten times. The CDR3 loop is CASSTQQLGRAFF. The CDR3 coding sequence is TGTGCCAGTAGTACTCAACAGCTAGGACGGGCTTTCTTT. The chain uses TRBV19 and TRBJ1-1; D remains ambiguous. The CDR3 extends over 13 amino acids. Germline lookup yields CDR1 LNHDA and CDR2 SQIVND (reference sequence). Trimming took 4 bases from V and 11 from J, leaving 17 bases between them.

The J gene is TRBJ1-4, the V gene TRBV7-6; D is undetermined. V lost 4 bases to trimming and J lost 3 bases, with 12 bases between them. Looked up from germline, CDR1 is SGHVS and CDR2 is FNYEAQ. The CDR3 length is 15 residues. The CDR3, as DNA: TGTGCCAGCAGCTCCGTAGCGGGGTCTAATGAAAAACTGTTTTTT. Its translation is CASSSVAGSNEKLFF.